The entry below describes one TCR beta chain. Its antigen is still unknown. These data originate in a study of chemoradiotherapy in HPV16-positive cancers. In the study overall: Functional T-cell assays on two HPV16-positive patients' cells defined candidate HPV-specific clones and common TCR motifs.

In germline, CDR1 is SGHRS, CDR2 YFSETQ. This CDR3 has 15 residues. V gave up 5 bases and J gave up 6 bases; unmatched junction bases: 10. Study-wide findings and caveats: The functional HPV-specific definition rests on just a couple of HPV16-positive patients.

Method: immunoSEQ multiplex PCR; TCRdb's copy keeps in-frame clones and lacks some. The table has over 10,000 clones, around 78% seen once. Samples were taken several times over chemoradiotherapy. Sample acquisition took place from a patient who underwent chemoradiotherapy. The sequence was collected from a human donor with HPV-associated anogenital cancer. The genes are TRBV5-1 and TRBJ2-1; 8 bases are a match to TRBD2. Here the CDR3 DNA reads TGCGCCAGCAGGCGAGGGGTAGCGGGGAGCAATGAGCAGTTCTTC. Translated, it gives CASRRGVAGSNEQFF.